The clone carrying this T cell receptor (beta chain) showed up just a few times. This entry comes from a study of patients and donors after allogeneic stem cell transplantation. A single record per CDR3 protein comes from TCRdb applying MiXCR to the RT-PCR reads. The table has hundreds of thousands of distinct CDR3 sequences, around 16% seen once. Between the trimmed V and J ends, which lost 0 bases and 2 bases, there was a span of 11 bases. This CDR3 region has 15 residues. The germline V gene has CDR1 MGHRA and CDR2 YSYEKL. Sequencing was performed on blood, either unsorted or a sorted T cell fraction (not recorded which). The genes are TRBV4-1 and TRBJ2-7; D is undetermined. This TCR was sampled from a human donor who was either an allogeneic HSCT recipient or a stem cell or donor lymphocyte infusion donor (not recorded which). It is not recorded whose cells these are; they may come from a transplant donor. The CDR3 DNA reads as TGCGCCAGCAGCCAAGATAGTTCAGCAACCTACGAGCAGTACTTC. It translates to CASSQDSSATYEQYF.